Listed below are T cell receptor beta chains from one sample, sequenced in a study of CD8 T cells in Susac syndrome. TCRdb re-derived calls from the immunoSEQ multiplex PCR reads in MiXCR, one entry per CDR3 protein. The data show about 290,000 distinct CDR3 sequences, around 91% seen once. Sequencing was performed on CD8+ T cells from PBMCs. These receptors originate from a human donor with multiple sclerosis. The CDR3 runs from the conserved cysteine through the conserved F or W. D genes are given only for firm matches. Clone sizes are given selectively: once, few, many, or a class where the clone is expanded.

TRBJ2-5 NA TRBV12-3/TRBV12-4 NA TGTGCCAGCAGTCCGTCCGGGAGCGGTGGAATGGAGACCCAGTACTTC CASSPSGSGGMETQYF
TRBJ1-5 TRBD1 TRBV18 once TGTGCCAGCTCAAAGACTACAGGGGAAGGGAGTCAGCCCCAGCATTTT CASSKTTGEGSQPQHF
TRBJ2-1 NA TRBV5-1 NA TGCGCCAGCAGCTTGTTCGGGGCGTGGTACAATGAGCAGTTCTTC CASSLFGAWYNEQFF
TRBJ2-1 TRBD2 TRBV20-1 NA TGCAGTGCTCCCCGGGACTTGGGGACTAGCGGGAGAGCTCCGCCCTACAATGAGCAGTTCTTC CSAPRDLGTSGRAPPYNEQFF
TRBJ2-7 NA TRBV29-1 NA TGCAGCGTCAAGCAAGACCAGGCTTCCGAACAGTACTTC CSVKQDQASEQYF
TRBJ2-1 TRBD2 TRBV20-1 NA TGCAGTGCTAGAGATTTCCTAGCGGGATCCTACAATGAGCAGTTCTTC CSARDFLAGSYNEQFF
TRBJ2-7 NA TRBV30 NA TGTGCCGGATTAGTGGCCTACGAGCAGTACTTC CAGLVAYEQYF
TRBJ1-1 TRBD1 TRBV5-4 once TGTGCCAGCGGGGTCAGGGGGGCGCACACTGAAGCTTTCTTT CASGVRGAHTEAFF
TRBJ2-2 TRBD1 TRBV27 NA TGTGCCAGCAGTTCCGGACAGGGCCCATACACCGGGGAGCTGTTTTTT CASSSGQGPYTGELFF
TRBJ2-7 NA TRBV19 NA TGTGCCAGTAGCCCCCTCGACGGATCCTACGAGCAGTACTTC CASSPLDGSYEQYF
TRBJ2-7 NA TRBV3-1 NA TGTGCCAGCAGCCAAGAGGGGGAAGGGAGGAAGGAGCAGTACTTC CASSQEGEGRKEQYF
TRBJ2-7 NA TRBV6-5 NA TGTGCCAGCAGTTACCAGGAATCAGGGGAGCAGTACTTC CASSYQESGEQYF
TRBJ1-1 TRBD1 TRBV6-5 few TGTGCCAGCAGTTGGACAGGCCTGAACACTGAAGCTTTCTTT CASSWTGLNTEAFF
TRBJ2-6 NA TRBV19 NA TGTGCCAGTAGTATAAGGAGGGGGCAAAACGCTGGGGCCAACGTCCTGACTTTC CASSIRRGQNAGANVLTF
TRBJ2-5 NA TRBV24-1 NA TGTGCCACCAGTGATTTTCGGGGTGGAGAGACCCAGTACTTC CATSDFRGGETQYF
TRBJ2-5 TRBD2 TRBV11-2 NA TGTGCCAGCAGCTTAAATGCGGGAGGGGAAGAGACCCAGTACTTC CASSLNAGGEETQYF
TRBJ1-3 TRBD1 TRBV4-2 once TGTGCCAGCAGCCAAGTATTTGAGGGACAGGAGATGGGAAACACCATATATTTT CASSQVFEGQEMGNTIYF
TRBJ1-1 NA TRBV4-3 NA TGCGCCAGCAGCCAAGAACGGACAGCGGAGTTGAACACTGAAGCTTTCTTT CASSQERTAELNTEAFF
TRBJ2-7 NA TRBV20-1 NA TGCAGTGCTCGATCCGGGGCGAGGGACTACGAGCAGTACTTC CSARSGARDYEQYF
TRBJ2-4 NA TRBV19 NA TGTGCCAGTAGTATTACCGGGGGCTGGAACATTCAGTACTTC CASSITGGWNIQYF
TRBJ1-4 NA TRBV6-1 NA TGTGCCAGCAGTAGCACCCCCCGGGGGGGGTTTGCAACTAATGAAAAACTGTTTTTT CASSSTPRGGFATNEKLFF
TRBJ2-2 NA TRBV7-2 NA TGTGCCAGCAGCTTAGCGAGCTTAGGTGGGGAGCTGTTTTTT CASSLASLGGELFF
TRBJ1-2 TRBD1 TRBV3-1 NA TGTGCCAGCAGCACACGACAGGGTTTTCCTAACTATGGCTACACCTTC CASSTRQGFPNYGYTF
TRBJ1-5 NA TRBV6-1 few TGTGCCAGCAGCTCCCATCAGCCCCAGCATTTT CASSSHQPQHF
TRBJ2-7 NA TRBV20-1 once TGCAGTGCTAGGGCCCTCGGGGGGCGGGACGAGCAGTACTTC CSARALGGRDEQYF
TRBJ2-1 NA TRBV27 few TGTGCCAGCAGTTTATCGGGTGAGCAGTTCTTC CASSLSGEQFF
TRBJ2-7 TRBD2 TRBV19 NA TGTGCCAGTAGTAGGGGACTAGCATTTCGGGACGAGCAGTACTTC CASSRGLAFRDEQYF
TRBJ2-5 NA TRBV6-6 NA TGTGCCAGCAGTTACAAGGAGGCAGCCCAAGAGACCCAGTACTTC CASSYKEAAQETQYF
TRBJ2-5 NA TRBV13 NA TGTGCCAGCAGCGGCGATGAGGGAGGATTCCAAGAGACCCAGTACTTC CASSGDEGGFQETQYF
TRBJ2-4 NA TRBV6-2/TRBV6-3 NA TGTGCCAGCAGTTGGCGGCTAGCCAAAAACATTCAGTACTTC CASSWRLAKNIQYF
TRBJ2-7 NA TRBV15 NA TGTGCCACCAGCCTGACTCCACTGACCTACGAGCAGTACTTC CATSLTPLTYEQYF
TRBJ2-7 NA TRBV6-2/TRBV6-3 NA TGTGCCAGCAGGGGTCCTGGGGTCTACGAGCAGTACTTC CASRGPGVYEQYF
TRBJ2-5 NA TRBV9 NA TGTGCCAGCAGCGTAGGAGGGGTCTTACAGACCCAGTACTTC CASSVGGVLQTQYF
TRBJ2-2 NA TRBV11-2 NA TGTGCCAGCAGCCCCCCCTACCCGAACACCGGGGAGCTGTTTTTT CASSPPYPNTGELFF
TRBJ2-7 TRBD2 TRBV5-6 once TGTGCCAGCAGCTTGTTTGCGGGGGGCCTCCTGAGCTCCTACGAGCAGTACTTC CASSLFAGGLLSSYEQYF
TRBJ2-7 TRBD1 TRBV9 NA TGTGCCAGCAGCGAAGGACAGGGCCCAATCTACGAGCAGTACTTC CASSEGQGPIYEQYF
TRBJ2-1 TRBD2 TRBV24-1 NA TGTGCCACCAGTGAGACGCCCGGGAGGGGAGGAGACAATGAGCAGTTCTTC CATSETPGRGGDNEQFF
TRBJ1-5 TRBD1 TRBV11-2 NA TGTGCCAGCAGCTCCGGACAGGACTACAATCAGCCCCAGCATTTT CASSSGQDYNQPQHF
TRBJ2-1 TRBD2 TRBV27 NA TGTGCCAGCATTCCCGGACTAGCGGGAGACAATGAGCAGTTCTTC CASIPGLAGDNEQFF
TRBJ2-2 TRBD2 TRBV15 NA TGTGCCACCAGCCCAACTAGCGGGAGTGGTACCGGGGAGCTGTTTTTT CATSPTSGSGTGELFF
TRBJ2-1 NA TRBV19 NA TGTGCCAGTAGTATAGGAAGGAGAGCAGCTCGTGATGAGCAGTTCTTC CASSIGRRAARDEQFF
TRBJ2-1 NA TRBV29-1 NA TGCAGCGTTCCCAGTTTAGGTTTCTTC CSVPSLGFF
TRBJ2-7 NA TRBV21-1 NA TGTGCCAGCAGCGCCCTCCGGGACTCCTTCGGGCAGTACTTC CASSALRDSFGQYF
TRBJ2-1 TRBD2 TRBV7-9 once TGTGCCAGCAGCTTAGTGGCTAGCGGGAGAAATGAGCAGTTCTTC CASSLVASGRNEQFF
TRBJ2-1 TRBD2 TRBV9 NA TGTGCCAGCAGCCCGGTGGGACTAGCGGGAGGGATCTACAATGAGCAGTTCTTC CASSPVGLAGGIYNEQFF